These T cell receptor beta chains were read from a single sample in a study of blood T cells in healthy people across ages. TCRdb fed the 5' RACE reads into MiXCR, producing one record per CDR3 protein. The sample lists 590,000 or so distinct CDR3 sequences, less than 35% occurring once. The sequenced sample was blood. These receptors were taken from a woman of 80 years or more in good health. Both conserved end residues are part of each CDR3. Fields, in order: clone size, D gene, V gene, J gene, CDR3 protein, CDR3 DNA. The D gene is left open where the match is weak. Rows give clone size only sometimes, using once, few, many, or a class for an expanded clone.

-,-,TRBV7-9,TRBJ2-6,CASSRRDSSGANVLTF,TGTGCCAGCAGTCGGAGGGACAGTTCTGGGGCCAACGTCCTGACTTTC
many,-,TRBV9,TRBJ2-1,CASSPRVSYNEQFF,TGTGCCAGCAGCCCCCGGGTCTCATACAATGAGCAGTTCTTC
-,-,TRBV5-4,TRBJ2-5,CASSSRDTKETQYF,TGTGCCAGCAGCTCCCGGGACACGAAAGAGACCCAGTACTTC
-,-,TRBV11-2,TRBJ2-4,CANGLVYGIQYF,TGTGCCAACGGCTTAGTGTACGGCATTCAGTACTTC
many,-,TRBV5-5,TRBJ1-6,CASSSDASRDSPLHF,TGTGCCAGCAGTTCGGACGCCTCTAGGGATTCACCCCTCCACTTT
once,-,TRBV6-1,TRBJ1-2,CASSGITRAQGYTF,TGTGCCAGCAGTGGAATCACGAGGGCGCAGGGCTACACCTTC
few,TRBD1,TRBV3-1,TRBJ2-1,CASRGTGTEQFF,TGTGCCAGCCGAGGGACAGGGACTGAGCAGTTCTTC
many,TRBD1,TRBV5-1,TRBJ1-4,CASSSDRANEKLFF,TGCGCCAGCAGCTCGGACAGGGCTAATGAAAAACTGTTTTTT
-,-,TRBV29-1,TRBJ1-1,CSPYGWGVNTEAFF,TGCAGCCCCTATGGATGGGGGGTGAACACTGAAGCTTTCTTT
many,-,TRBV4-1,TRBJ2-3,CASSPRGREATDTQYF,TGCGCCAGCAGCCCACGGGGAAGAGAGGCCACAGATACGCAGTATTTT
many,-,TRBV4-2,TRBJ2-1,CASSQGAGWARNEQFF,TGTGCCAGCAGCCAAGGCGCAGGGTGGGCTCGGAATGAGCAGTTCTTC
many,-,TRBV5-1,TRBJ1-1,CASREVLNTEAFF,TGCGCCAGCAGGGAGGTACTGAACACTGAAGCTTTCTTT
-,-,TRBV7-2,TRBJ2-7,CASSTRTGNNEQYF,TGTGCCAGCAGCACCCGCACGGGGAACAATGAGCAGTACTTC
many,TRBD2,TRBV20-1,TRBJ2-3,CSASLRAGGLVDTQYF,TGCAGTGCTAGCCTCCGAGCGGGGGGGCTCGTAGATACGCAGTATTTT
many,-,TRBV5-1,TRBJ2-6,CASSQGSGVGANVLTF,TGCGCCAGCAGCCAGGGGTCAGGGGTTGGGGCCAACGTCCTGACTTTC
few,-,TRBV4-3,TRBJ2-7,CASSQDRWSGSYEQYF,TGCGCCAGCAGCCAAGATAGGTGGTCCGGCTCCTACGAGCAGTACTTC
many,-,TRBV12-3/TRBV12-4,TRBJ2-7,CASSPRLSEQYF,TGTGCCAGCAGTCCCAGACTAAGCGAGCAGTACTTC
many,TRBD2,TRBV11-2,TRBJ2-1,CASSFSGTRRNEQFF,TGTGCCAGCAGCTTTTCCGGGACTAGAAGGAATGAGCAGTTCTTC
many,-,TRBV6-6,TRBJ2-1,CASSYSNQGFNEQFF,TGTGCCAGCAGTTACTCGAATCAGGGATTCAATGAGCAGTTCTTC
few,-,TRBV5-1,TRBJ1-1,CASSLIGAVMNTEAFF,TGCGCCAGCAGCTTAATAGGGGCTGTCATGAACACTGAAGCTTTCTTT
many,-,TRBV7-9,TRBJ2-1,CASSLAPDDRQFF,TGTGCCAGCAGCTTAGCGCCCGATGATCGGCAGTTCTTC
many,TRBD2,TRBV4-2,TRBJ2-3,CASSHGGTSGGPADTQYF,TGTGCCAGCAGCCATGGGGGGACTAGCGGGGGCCCCGCAGATACGCAGTATTTT
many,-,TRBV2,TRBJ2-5,CASSEDSLMTQYF,TGTGCCAGCAGTGAAGACAGCCTAATGACCCAGTACTTC
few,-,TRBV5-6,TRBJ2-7,CASSRRFTGSYEQYF,TGTGCCAGCAGCCGAAGATTTACAGGGTCCTACGAGCAGTACTTC
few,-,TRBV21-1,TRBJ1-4,CASSNPDRALEKLFF,TGTGCCAGCAGCAACCCGGACAGGGCCCTTGAAAAACTGTTTTTT
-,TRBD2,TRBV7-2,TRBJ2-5,CASSRGLAGMEQYF,TGTGCCAGCAGTCGAGGACTAGCGGGGATGGAGCAGTACTTC
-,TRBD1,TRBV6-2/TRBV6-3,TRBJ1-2,CASTEPRGPGYTF,TGTGCCAGCACCGAGCCTAGGGGGCCTGGCTACACCTTC
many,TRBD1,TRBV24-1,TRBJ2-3,CATSGSGQETDTQYF,TGTGCCACCAGTGGCTCGGGACAGGAAACCGATACGCAGTATTTT
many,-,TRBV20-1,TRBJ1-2,CSARQQNGYTF,TGCAGTGCTCGACAGCAGAATGGCTACACCTTC
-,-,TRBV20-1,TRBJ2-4,CSARDRAGQVWGEQYF,TGCAGTGCTAGAGATCGAGCAGGACAGGTCTGGGGGGAGCAGTACTTC
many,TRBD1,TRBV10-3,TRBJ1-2,CAISEGDRGVGYTF,TGTGCCATCAGTGAAGGGGACAGGGGAGTTGGCTACACCTTC
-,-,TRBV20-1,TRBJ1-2,CSARDGRTGVLVRGYTF,TGCAGTGCTAGAGATGGGAGAACGGGGGTGTTAGTACGTGGCTACACCTTC
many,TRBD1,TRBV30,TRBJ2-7,CAWSPGTGVSYEQYF,TGTGCCTGGAGCCCTGGGACAGGGGTCTCCTACGAGCAGTACTTC
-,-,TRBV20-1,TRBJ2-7,CSAPDNSYNEQYF,TGCAGTGCCCCGGACAACTCCTACAATGAGCAGTACTTC
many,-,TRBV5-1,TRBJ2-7,CASCKRDLGSYEQYF,TGCGCCAGCTGCAAAAGGGACCTTGGGAGCTACGAGCAGTACTTC
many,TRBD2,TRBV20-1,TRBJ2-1,CSARSRLAGRNEQFF,TGCAGTGCTAGAAGCCGACTAGCGGGGCGGAATGAGCAGTTCTTC
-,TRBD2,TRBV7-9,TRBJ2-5,CASSSKFGAGTRTGETQYF,TGTGCCAGCAGCTCCAAATTCGGGGCCGGGACTAGGACCGGGGAGACCCAGTACTTC
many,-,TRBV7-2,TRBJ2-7,CASSFQGGGEQYF,TGTGCCAGCAGCTTTCAGGGGGGTGGGGAGCAGTACTTC
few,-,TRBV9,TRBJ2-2,CASSVYMGAGTGELFF,TGTGCCAGCAGCGTATATATGGGGGCCGGGACCGGGGAGCTGTTTTTT
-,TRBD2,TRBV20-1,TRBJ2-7,CSARALTSELGYEQYF,TGCAGTGCTAGAGCCCTGACTAGCGAGTTGGGCTACGAGCAGTACTTC
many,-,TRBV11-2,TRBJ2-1,CASSLELVGNEQFF,TGTGCCAGCAGCCTCGAGCTAGTGGGTAATGAGCAGTTCTTC
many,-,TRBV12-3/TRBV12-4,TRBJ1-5,CASSWSFDQPQHF,TGTGCCAGCAGTTGGTCGTTCGATCAGCCCCAGCATTTT
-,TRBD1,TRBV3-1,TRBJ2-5,CTSSQDTQGGDYEQDF,TGTACCAGCAGCCAAGATACACAGGGGGGAGACTACGAGCAGGACTTC
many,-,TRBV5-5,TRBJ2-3,CASSFYPGTDTQYF,TGTGCCAGCAGCTTTTACCCTGGCACAGATACGCAGTATTTT